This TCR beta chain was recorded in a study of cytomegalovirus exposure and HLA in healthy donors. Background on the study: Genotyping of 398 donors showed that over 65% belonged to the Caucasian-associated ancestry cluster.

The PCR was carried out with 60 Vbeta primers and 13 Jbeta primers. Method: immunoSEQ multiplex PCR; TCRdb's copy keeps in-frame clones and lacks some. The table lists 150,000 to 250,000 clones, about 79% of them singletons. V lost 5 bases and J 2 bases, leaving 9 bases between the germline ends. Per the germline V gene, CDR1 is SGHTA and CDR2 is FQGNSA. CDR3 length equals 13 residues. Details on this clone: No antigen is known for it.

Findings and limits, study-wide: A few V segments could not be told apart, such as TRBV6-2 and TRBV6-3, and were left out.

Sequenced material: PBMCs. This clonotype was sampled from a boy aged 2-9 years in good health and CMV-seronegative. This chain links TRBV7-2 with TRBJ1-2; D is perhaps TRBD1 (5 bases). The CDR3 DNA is TGTGCCAGCAGCGGGGGGGGGAACTATGGCTACACCTTC. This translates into CASSGGGNYGYTF.